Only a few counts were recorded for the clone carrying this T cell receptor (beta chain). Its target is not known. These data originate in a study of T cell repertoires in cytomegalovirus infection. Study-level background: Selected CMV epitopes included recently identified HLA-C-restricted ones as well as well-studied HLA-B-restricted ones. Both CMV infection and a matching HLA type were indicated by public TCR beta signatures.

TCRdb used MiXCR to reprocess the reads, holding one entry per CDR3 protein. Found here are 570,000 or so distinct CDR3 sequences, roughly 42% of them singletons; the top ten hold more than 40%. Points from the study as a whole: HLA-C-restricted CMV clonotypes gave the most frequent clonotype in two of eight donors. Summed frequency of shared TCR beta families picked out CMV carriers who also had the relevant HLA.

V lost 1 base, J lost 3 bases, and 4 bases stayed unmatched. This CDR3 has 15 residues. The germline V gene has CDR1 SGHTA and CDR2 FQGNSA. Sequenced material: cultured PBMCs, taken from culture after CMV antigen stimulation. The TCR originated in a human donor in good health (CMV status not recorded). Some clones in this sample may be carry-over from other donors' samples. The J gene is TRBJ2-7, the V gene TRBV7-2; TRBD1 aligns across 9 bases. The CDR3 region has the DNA TGTGCCAGCAGCTTAGTGGGGACAGGGAACTACGAGCAGTACTTC. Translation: CASSLVGTGNYEQYF.